The sequence of this TCR beta chain was determined in a study of monozygotic twins with inflammatory bowel disease. In regard to this clonotype: Its antigen is as yet unknown.

This CDR3 contains 15 residues. Germline loops: CDR1 SGHRS, CDR2 YFSETQ. TCRdb re-called the 5' RACE reads and catalogs CDR3 proteins one per entry, DNA excluded. The sample is made up of some 200,000 distinct CDR3 sequences, and the top ten hold less than 2% of it. Findings of the study overall: Those with IBD had lower TCRbeta diversity (inverse Simpson) than their healthy co-twins did. No one strong IBD-associated signal or clonotype was supported.

The rearrangement joins TRBV5-1 to TRBJ2-1; TCRdb returns TRBD1, unconfirmable since there is no DNA. The sequence came from a human donor with ulcerative colitis or Crohn's disease, or a healthy co-twin of an affected twin (not recorded which). Sequencing was carried out using blood. The CDR3 loop reads CASSLDSQGFGEQFF.